Following are 30 T cell receptor beta chains from one sample sequenced in a study of CD8 T cells in Susac syndrome. A quantity of roughly 0.5 to 1 ug RNA underwent reverse transcription using random hexamers. One entry per CDR3 protein results from TCRdb running MiXCR on the immunoSEQ multiplex PCR reads. The sample consists of some 170,000 distinct CDR3 sequences, around 93% of them appearing once. Sequenced sample: CD4+ T cells from PBMCs. The source is a human donor in good health.

The chain combines TRBV19 with TRBJ2-7; D may match TRBD1 or TRBD2 (6 bases each). The length of the CDR3 is 16 residues. Germline V gene lookup returns CDR1 LNHDA and CDR2 SQIVND (reference sequence). V was shortened by 4 bases and J by 1 base, with 17 bases between the two germline ends. CDR3 nucleotides: TGTGCCAGTAGTACGGGGGCGACAGGTGGGTCCTACGAGCAGTACTTC. This sequence encodes CASSTGATGGSYEQYF.

V and J are TRBV20-1 and TRBJ2-3; weak D call: TRBD2 (6 bases). Deletions cut 2 bases from V and 5 bases from J, with 8 bases between. Germline values: CDR1 DFQATT, CDR2 SNEGSKA (reference sequence). The CDR3 has 12 amino acids. In nucleotides, the CDR3 is TGCAGTGCTAGAACAGCGGGAGATACGCAGTATTTT. This encodes CSARTAGDTQYF.

Remarks on this clonotype: The junction shows a germline mismatch at one end, possibly a read error. V usage is TRBV7-9 and J usage is TRBJ1-1, with TRBD1 matching over 7 bases. CDR1 is SEHNR, CDR2 FQNEAQ, per germline (reference sequence). The CDR3 covers 14 residues. CDR3 nucleotides: TGTGCCAGCAGCCCCGGACAGGACGCGTATGAACCTTTCTTT. Amino acids: CASSPGQDAYEPFF.

This clonotype was found a few times. CDR3 region: CASSSDWYEQYF. Written as DNA, the CDR3 is TGTGCCAGCAGTTCCGACTGGTACGAGCAGTACTTC. The chain joins TRBV6-5 to TRBJ2-7; D is unresolved. Germline V lookup: CDR1 MNHEY, CDR2 SVGAGI. V was trimmed by 4 bases and J by 4 bases, leaving 8 bases between them. The CDR3 consists of 12 residues.

The V gene is TRBV7-9, the J gene TRBJ1-3; 7 nucleotides line up with TRBD1. J gave up 0 bases and V 8 bases, and 7 bases lay outside the gene matches. The CDR3 consists of 15 residues. Germline-derived CDR1 and CDR2 are SEHNR and FQNEAQ (reference sequence). The CDR3 protein is CASLHDRASGNTIYF. CDR3 DNA sequence: TGTGCCAGCCTTCATGACAGGGCCTCTGGAAACACCATATATTTT.

The chain is built from TRBV3-1 and TRBJ1-1; D is ambiguous. Trimming stripped 6 bases from V and 4 bases from J, with 12 bases between. This CDR3 contains 13 residues. The germline CDR1 and CDR2 sequences are LGHDT and YNNKEL (reference sequence). For the CDR3, the DNA is TGTGCCAGCAGTCTACAAGAGGGCACTGAAGCTTTCTTT. It codes for CASSLQEGTEAFF.

In DNA form, the CDR3 reads TGCGCCAGCACCAGGGGTCACAGGGCGGGCACCGGGGAGCTGTTTTTT. This translates into CASTRGHRAGTGELFF. The chain recombines TRBV23-1 with TRBJ2-2; D might be TRBD1 (6 bases). TRBV23-1 is given ORF status, its function remaining uncertain. The V gene lost 7 bases and the J gene lost 4 bases, with 19 bases spanning the gap. The CDR3 runs 16 residues.

This sequence joins TRBV23-1 and TRBJ1-5; D is ambiguous. TRBV23-1 is given ORF status, its function remaining uncertain. V was pared by 4 bases and J by 1 base, with 8 bases between. The CDR3 has 14 residues. In DNA, the CDR3 is TGCGCCAGCAGTCTGCCGGGAAGCAATCAGCCCCAGCATTTT. Protein: CASSLPGSNQPQHF.

The rearrangement joins TRBV9 to TRBJ2-2; the D gene is possibly TRBD1 (7 bases). The ends were cut back, 6 bases at V and 5 bases at J, with 17 bases in the middle. The CDR3 consists of 15 residues. Germline CDR1 SGDLS, CDR2 YYNGEE. CDR3 in amino acids: CASNRQGGVTGELFF. CDR3 DNA sequence: TGTGCCAGCAACCGTCAGGGGGGAGTGACCGGGGAGCTGTTTTTT.

The chain employs TRBV7-9 and TRBJ1-1; the D is unclear. CDR1 and CDR2 (germline): SEHNR, FQNEAQ (reference sequence). V was pared by 4 bases and J by 5 bases, with 11 bases between. This CDR3 is built from 13 residues. Here the CDR3 DNA reads TGTGCCAGCAGCTACACAGTGGAAACTGAAGCTTTCTTT. Its translation: CASSYTVETEAFF.

The rearrangement uses TRBV6-5 and TRBJ2-1; 8 bases are a match to TRBD1. V was clipped by 5 bases and J by 8 bases; unmatched bases: 11. The CDR3 totals 15 residues. In germline, CDR1 is MNHEY, CDR2 SVGAGI. The DNA for the CDR3 is TGTGCCAGCAGTACCTATGACAGGGGTGGTTATGAGCAGTTCTTC. This gives the protein CASSTYDRGGYEQFF.

This sequence joins TRBV7-9 and TRBJ2-7, with 8 nucleotides matching TRBD2. Germline V gene lookup returns CDR1 SEHNR and CDR2 FQNEAQ (reference sequence). V dropped 7 bases and J dropped 6; count of bases not matched to a gene: 8. The CDR3 has 13 residues. The DNA for the CDR3 is TGTGCCAGCAAGAGCGGGGGCGGGTCCGAGCAGTACTTC. Amino acid sequence: CASKSGGGSEQYF.

The chain has TRBV3-1 and TRBJ1-1; D is undetermined. Germline lookup yields CDR1 LGHDT and CDR2 YNNKEL (reference sequence). The CDR3 runs to 14 residues. The V end lost 0 bases, the J end lost 5 bases, and 10 bases lay between the germline ends. CDR3 DNA: TGTGCCAGCAGCCAAGAGTTTTCGGGGACTGAAGCTTTCTTT. Encoded protein: CASSQEFSGTEAFF.

J is TRBJ2-3 and V is TRBV11-2; TRBD2 matches at 8 bases. V shed 7 bases, J shed 4 bases, and the junction held 13 bases outside the gene matches. CDR1 and CDR2 (germline): SGHAT, FQNNGV. The CDR3 length is 16 residues. Here the CDR3 reads CASTQGGAGVADTQYF. The CDR3 coding sequence is TGTGCCAGCACCCAAGGGGGAGCGGGGGTCGCAGATACGCAGTATTTT.

The V call is TRBV20-1, the J call TRBJ1-1; the D is unclear. The CDR3 is 16 residues long. Germline CDR1 DFQATT, CDR2 SNEGSKA (reference sequence). The V end lost 0 bases, the J end lost 5 bases, and 19 bases lay between the germline ends. The chain's CDR3 is CSARDLLAQLRTEAFF. CDR3 bases: TGCAGTGCTAGAGATCTCTTGGCCCAATTGAGGACTGAAGCTTTCTTT.

The rearrangement links TRBV27 to TRBJ2-3, with 8 bases matching TRBD1. The V gene's germline CDR1 is MNHEY and CDR2 SMNVEV (reference sequence). This CDR3 contains 14 residues. V lost 3 bases to trimming and J lost 5 bases; unmatched junction nucleotides: 4. The CDR3 DNA reads as TGTGCCAGCAGTTTTAGGACAGGGCAAGATACGCAGTATTTT. Translating gives CASSFRTGQDTQYF.

This rearrangement joins TRBV5-1 to TRBJ2-7; 7 positions match TRBD1. V gave up 2 bases and J gave up 2 bases; unmatched junction bases: 4. Germline CDR1 reads SGHRS; CDR2 reads YFSETQ. The CDR3 spans 14 residues. CDR3 bases: TGCGCCAGCAGCTTAAGGGACAGAACCTACGAGCAGTACTTC. The encoded protein is CASSLRDRTYEQYF.

This clonotype was seen just once. The gene calls are TRBV6-5 and TRBJ2-5, with 8 bases that match TRBD2. Germline values: CDR1 MNHEY, CDR2 SVGAGI. This CDR3 region has 15 residues. J lost 7 bases, V lost 3 bases, and 10 bases had no gene match. CDR3 protein: CASSYVRGAGRTQYF. CDR3 nucleotides: TGTGCCAGCAGTTATGTGCGGGGGGCTGGTCGGACCCAGTACTTC.

This chain joins TRBV9 and TRBJ2-1, with a tentative D call TRBD2 (5 bases). The CDR3 consists of 13 residues. V lost 4 bases and J lost 4, with 9 bases in between. From germline, CDR1 is SGDLS and CDR2 YYNGEE. The CDR3 DNA follows: TGTGCCAGCAGCCCGGGGATTTACAATGAGCAGTTCTTC. It yields the protein CASSPGIYNEQFF.

CDR3 protein: CSVKRGTSGNTIYF. CDR3 coding DNA: TGCAGCGTTAAAAGGGGGACCTCTGGAAACACCATATATTTT. The chain links TRBV29-1 to TRBJ1-3, with D perhaps matching TRBD1 (6 bases). There are 14 residues in the CDR3. The V and J ends lost 5 bases and 0 bases respectively, with 11 bases between them. Looked up from germline, CDR1 is SQVTM and CDR2 is ANQGSEA. Supplemented by reference TRBV29-1 and TRBJ1-3, the full variable domain reads SAVISQKPSRDICQRGTSLTIQCQVDSQVTMMFWYRQQPGQSLTLIATANQGSEATYESGFVIDKFPISRPNLTFSTLTVSNMSPEDSSIYLCSVKRGTSGNTIYFGEGSWLTVV.

The chain couples TRBV29-1 to TRBJ2-5; 8 nucleotides match TRBD2. V was pared by 7 bases and J by 2 bases, with 9 bases of the junction left unmatched. This CDR3 is built from 14 residues. Germline V CDR1 and CDR2: SQVTM, ANQGSEA. CDR3 DNA: TGCAGCGATTTTAGCGGGGTGGGACAAGAGACCCAGTACTTC. Translation gives CSDFSGVGQETQYF.

In its sample, this clonotype was seen once. This chain joins TRBV3-1 and TRBJ1-2; D is undetermined. Trimming removed 0 bases at V and 0 bases at J, with 5 bases between. CDR1 is LGHDT, CDR2 YNNKEL, per germline (reference sequence). The CDR3 extends over 14 amino acids. CDR3 loop: CASSQDLANYGYTF. CDR3 bases: TGTGCCAGCAGCCAAGATTTGGCTAACTATGGCTACACCTTC.

This chain connects TRBV10-3 to TRBJ2-2; TRBD2 is a possible D gene (5 bases). The CDR3 consists of 16 residues. The V gene's germline CDR1 is ENHRY and CDR2 SYGVKD. The CDR3 spells CATATNSPSNTGELFF. CDR3 nucleotide sequence: TGTGCGACGGCGACTAACTCACCCTCGAACACCGGGGAGCTGTTTTTT.

The V gene is TRBV5-1, the J gene TRBJ1-2, with D unclear. Deletions cut 0 bases from V and 4 bases from J, with 13 bases between. The length of the CDR3 is 15 residues. From germline, CDR1 is SGHRS and CDR2 YFSETQ. CDR3 coding DNA: TGCGCCAGCAGCTTGGTTGAGGTACGGGGCTATGGCTACACCTTC. Its translation is CASSLVEVRGYGYTF. The full variable domain, with the rest looked up from reference TRBV5-1 and TRBJ1-2, is KAGVTQTPRYLIKTRGQQVTLSCSPISGHRSVSWYQQTPGQGLQFLFEYFSETQRNKGNFPGRFSGRQFSNSRSEMNVSTLELGDSALYLCASSLVEVRGYGYTFGSGTRLTVV.

The rearrangement links TRBV9 to TRBJ2-5; 9 bases line up with TRBD2. The CDR3 extends over 15 amino acids. Germline trimming cut 6 bases from V and 5 bases from J; bases unmatched to any gene: 11. Germline V CDR1 and CDR2: SGDLS, YYNGEE. This chain's CDR3 is CASNPGRGGEETQYF. The CDR3 coding sequence is TGTGCCAGCAATCCTGGGCGGGGGGGCGAGGAGACCCAGTACTTC.

CDR3 coding DNA: TGCAGCGTGACCCAGGATTTTGAGACCCAGTACTTC. Its protein is CSVTQDFETQYF. V gene TRBV29-1 combines with J gene TRBJ2-5, with D unresolved. The CDR3 extends over 12 amino acids. The V and J ends lost 6 bases and 5 bases respectively, with 13 bases between them. Germline V gene lookup returns CDR1 SQVTM and CDR2 ANQGSEA.

J is TRBJ2-2 and V is TRBV3-1; no clear D gene. Germline V gives CDR1 LGHDT, CDR2 YNNKEL (reference sequence). The V and J ends lost 11 bases and 4 bases respectively, with 11 bases between them. CDR3 length: 12 amino acids. This CDR3 is CAVSLGTGELFF. The CDR3 DNA is TGTGCCGTCTCGCTGGGCACCGGGGAGCTGTTTTTT.

The CDR3 DNA reads as TGTGCCAGCAGACTCACTTGGTACCAAGAGACCCAGTACTTC. Translation: CASRLTWYQETQYF. The chain recombines TRBV2 with TRBJ2-5, with no clear D. CDR1 SNHLY and CDR2 FYNNEI come from the germline V gene. The ends were cut back, 6 bases at V and 0 bases at J, with 11 bases in the middle. The CDR3 is 14 residues long.

This chain joins TRBV20-1 and TRBJ1-1; TRBD1 is a possible D gene (6 bases). Trimming cost V 6 bases and J 0 bases, with 11 bases left between them. Germline values: CDR1 DFQATT, CDR2 SNEGSKA (reference sequence). This CDR3 is 13 amino acids long. CDR3 sequence: CSAPDRMNTEAFF. The CDR3 DNA reads TGCAGTGCCCCGGACAGAATGAACACTGAAGCTTTCTTT.

The genes are TRBV19 and TRBJ1-1; D possibly corresponds to TRBD1 (6 bases). This CDR3 region has 16 residues. Looked up from germline, CDR1 is LNHDA and CDR2 is SQIVND (reference sequence). V gave up 5 bases and J gave up 3 bases, with 19 bases separating them. Here the CDR3 DNA reads TGTGCCAGTAGTCGTTCCTCGGCAGGGGCGGACACTGAAGCTTTCTTT. It encodes CASSRSSAGADTEAFF. Combining the CDR3 with reference TRBV19 and TRBJ1-1 gives the whole variable domain DGGITQSPKYLFRKEGQNVTLSCEQNLNHDAMYWYRQDPGQGLRLIYYSQIVNDFQKGDIAEGYSVSREKKESFPLTVTSAQKNPTAFYLCASSRSSAGADTEAFFGQGTRLTVV.